The next 28 T cell receptor beta chains were all read from a single sample in a study of Ad26.COV2.S vaccination and SARS-CoV-2 variants. The table came from immunoSEQ multiplex PCR; TCRdb's copy has only in-frame clones and leaves some out. The sample shows 300,000 to 400,000 clones, more than 85% of them seen only once. Treatment reported: 15 to 20 received Ad26.COV2.S at low or high dose, single or two shots; 5 received placebo; per-sample allocation not given. Vaccine and placebo recipients were sampled on day 63 after the first injection. This material consisted of peripheral blood, taken in a trial of Ad26.COV2.S vaccine versus placebo. Source of these receptors: a person between 18 and 65 years old who received the Ad26.COV2.S COVID-19 vaccine or a placebo.

V is TRBV6-5 and J is TRBJ2-1; 10 positions agree with TRBD1. CDR1 MNHEY and CDR2 SVGAGI come from the germline V gene. Germline trimming cut 5 bases from V and 7 bases from J; bases unmatched to any gene: 8. This CDR3 comprises 15 residues. For the CDR3, the DNA is TGTGCCAGCAGTCCGGCGGGACAGGGGAAGAATGAGCAGTTCTTC. Translation: CASSPAGQGKNEQFF.

This chain links TRBV2 with TRBJ1-2; the match to TRBD1 covers 9 bases. The V segment lost 11 bases and the J segment 4 bases; nucleotides outside the gene matches: 8. Germline values: CDR1 SNHLY, CDR2 FYNNEI. The CDR3 length is 13 residues. The CDR3: CAGSGDRVYGYTF. CDR3 DNA: TGTGCCGGCTCCGGGGACAGGGTCTATGGCTACACCTTC. The whole variable domain, filled in from reference TRBV2 and TRBJ1-2, reads EPEVTQTPSHQVTQMGQEVILRCVPISNHLYFYWYRQILGQKVEFLVSFYNNEISEKSEIFDDQFSVERPDGSNFTLKIRSTKLEDSAMYFCAGSGDRVYGYTFGSGTRLTVV.

This chain joins TRBV7-2 and TRBJ2-3, with 13 bases aligning to TRBD2. CDR1 is SGHTA and CDR2 is FQGNSA in the germline V gene. The ends lost 1 base at V and 2 bases at J; junction bases unmatched: 3. CDR3 length: 17 amino acids. The CDR3 protein is CASSLGGTSGDTDTQYF. The CDR3 DNA reads as TGTGCCAGCAGCTTAGGGGGGACTAGCGGGGACACAGATACGCAGTATTTT. Full variable domain (remainder filled in from reference TRBV7-2 and TRBJ2-3): GAGVSQSPSNKVTEKGKDVELRCDPISGHTALYWYRQSLGQGLEFLIYFQGNSAPDKSGLPSDRFSAERTGGSVSTLTIQRTQQEDSAVYLCASSLGGTSGDTDTQYFGPGTRLTVL.

This chain uses TRBV5-1 with TRBJ1-4, with D perhaps TRBD1 (6 bases). Germline assignment: CDR1 SGHRS and CDR2 YFSETQ. Trimming shortened V by 6 bases and J by 6 bases, and 12 bases separated the two germline ends. This CDR3 is 13 amino acids long. Here the CDR3 DNA reads TGCGCCAGCAAGCAGGGGCTGGATGAAAAACTGTTTTTT. Protein: CASKQGLDEKLFF. Looking up the rest from reference TRBV5-1 and TRBJ1-4 gives the full variable domain: KAGVTQTPRYLIKTRGQQVTLSCSPISGHRSVSWYQQTPGQGLQFLFEYFSETQRNKGNFPGRFSGRQFSNSRSEMNVSTLELGDSALYLCASKQGLDEKLFFGSGTQLSVL.

This rearrangement joins TRBV7-9 to TRBJ2-3; D gene ambiguous. Germline V gene data show CDR1 as SEHNR and CDR2 as FQNEAQ (reference sequence). V was pared by 6 bases and J by 2 bases, with 12 bases between. The CDR3 is made up of 14 amino acids. The CDR3 here is CASRGWGNTDTQYF. Here the CDR3 DNA reads TGTGCCAGCAGGGGGTGGGGTAACACAGATACGCAGTATTTT.

The CDR3 DNA reads as TGTGCCAGCAGTCGCGGACAGTTAAACACTGAAGCTTTCTTT. It translates to CASSRGQLNTEAFF. The chain links TRBV2 to TRBJ1-1; TRBD1 might be the D (6 bases). From germline, CDR1 is SNHLY and CDR2 FYNNEI. CDR3 length: 14 residues. V shed 5 bases and J shed 2 bases, with 12 bases lying between them. The variable domain in full, with the rest retrieved from reference TRBV2 and TRBJ1-1, is EPEVTQTPSHQVTQMGQEVILRCVPISNHLYFYWYRQILGQKVEFLVSFYNNEISEKSEIFDDQFSVERPDGSNFTLKIRSTKLEDSAMYFCASSRGQLNTEAFFGQGTRLTVV.

Here the CDR3 DNA reads TGTGCCAGCAGCCCGACAGGGGTGGACGAGCAGTACTTC. Its protein is CASSPTGVDEQYF. The chain employs TRBV7-9 and TRBJ2-7; 8 bases align to TRBD1. J gave up 5 bases and V 5 bases, and 5 bases lay outside the gene matches. The V gene's germline CDR1 is SEHNR and CDR2 FQNEAQ (reference sequence). The CDR3 sequence is 13 residues long.

The rearrangement uses TRBV11-2 and TRBJ2-5; no firm D call. Trimming shortened V by 2 bases and J by 2 bases, and 3 bases separated the two germline ends. The CDR3 runs to 12 residues. In germline, CDR1 is SGHAT, CDR2 FQNNGV. CDR3 DNA sequence: TGTGCCAGCAGCTTATTTCAAGAGACCCAGTACTTC. It yields the protein CASSLFQETQYF.

The chain uses TRBV19 and TRBJ2-2; D not certain. Germline assignment: CDR1 LNHDA and CDR2 SQIVND (reference sequence). Deletions cut 4 bases from V and 0 bases from J, with 9 bases between. The CDR3 is made up of 15 amino acids. CDR3 DNA sequence: TGTGCCAGTAGTAAGTTATTGCCGAACACCGGGGAGCTGTTTTTT. It is translated as CASSKLLPNTGELFF.

This clone was picked up a small number of times. The CDR3, as DNA: TGCGCCAGCAGCCAAGGGGCTAGCGGGGAAGATACCGGGGAGCTGTTTTTT. Amino acids: CASSQGASGEDTGELFF. V is TRBV4-1 and J is TRBJ2-2; 9 bases are shared with TRBD2. The CDR3 loop spans 17 amino acids. Germline V gene lookup returns CDR1 MGHRA and CDR2 YSYEKL. V shed 1 base, J shed 5 bases, and the junction held 8 bases outside the gene matches.

The rearrangement joins TRBV19 to TRBJ2-1; 10 bases match TRBD1. CDR1 and CDR2 from the germline V gene are LNHDA and SQIVND (reference sequence). The CDR3 contains 16 residues. The junction had 9 bases not matched to a gene; V was cut back by 2 bases and J by 8 bases. The CDR3 loop is CASSISPLGQGDEQFF. The CDR3 DNA reads TGTGCCAGTAGTATATCCCCGCTCGGACAGGGGGATGAGCAGTTCTTC. The variable domain in full, completed from reference TRBV19 and TRBJ2-1, reads DGGITQSPKYLFRKEGQNVTLSCEQNLNHDAMYWYRQDPGQGLRLIYYSQIVNDFQKGDIAEGYSVSREKKESFPLTVTSAQKNPTAFYLCASSISPLGQGDEQFFGPGTRLTVL.

The chain has TRBV6-1 and TRBJ1-5; no clear D gene. CDR3 length: 15 residues. Germline V gene lookup returns CDR1 MNHNS and CDR2 SASEGT. V lost 1 base and J 0 bases, leaving 7 bases between the germline ends. CDR3 in DNA: TGTGCCAGCAGTGAAGGGCCTTATAGCAATCAGCCCCAGCATTTT. Protein sequence: CASSEGPYSNQPQHF.

V usage is TRBV5-1 and J usage is TRBJ2-7, with TRBD1 matching 8 bases. With V trimmed by 1 base and J by 7 bases, 10 bases remained unmatched. Germline CDR1 is SGHRS and CDR2 is YFSETQ. CDR3 length: 15 residues. The CDR3 coding sequence is TGCGCCAGCAGCTTGACCGGGACAGGTATGAGGGAGCAGTACTTC. This codes for CASSLTGTGMREQYF.

This chain connects TRBV11-2 to TRBJ2-7, with 7 positions matching TRBD1. J lost 6 bases, V lost 5 bases, and 10 bases had no gene match. This CDR3 spans 14 amino acids. The germline gives CDR1 SGHAT, CDR2 FQNNGV. The CDR3 region is CASSATTGWGEQYF. The CDR3 nucleotides are TGTGCCAGCAGCGCCACGACAGGGTGGGGCGAGCAGTACTTC. The full variable domain, rest sourced from reference TRBV11-2 and TRBJ2-7, is EAGVAQSPRYKIIEKRQSVAFWCNPISGHATLYWYQQILGQGPKLLIQFQNNGVVDDSQLPKDRFSAERLKGVDSTLKIQPAKLEDSAVYLCASSATTGWGEQYFGPGTRLTVT.

This clone showed up many times. In the same sample, other DNA sequences code for this CDR3. The rearrangement uses TRBV7-2 and TRBJ2-2, with 8 bases aligning to TRBD2. V was pared by 3 bases and J by 4 bases, with 4 bases of the junction left unmatched. The CDR3 sequence is 15 residues long. CDR1 is SGHTA and CDR2 is FQGNSA in the germline V gene. CDR3 coding DNA: TGTGCCAGCAGCTTCCGGGGGGGCGGCACCGGGGAGCTGTTTTTT. This sequence encodes CASSFRGGGTGELFF. Drawing the rest from reference TRBV7-2 and TRBJ2-2, the complete variable domain is GAGVSQSPSNKVTEKGKDVELRCDPISGHTALYWYRQSLGQGLEFLIYFQGNSAPDKSGLPSDRFSAERTGGSVSTLTIQRTQQEDSAVYLCASSFRGGGTGELFFGEGSRLTVL.

As concerns this clone: The same CDR3 arises from other DNA sequences in this sample as well. The chain carries TRBV5-1 and TRBJ1-1, with unresolved D. CDR3 length: 12 amino acids. Germline V lookup: CDR1 SGHRS, CDR2 YFSETQ. Between the trimmed V and J ends, which lost 4 bases and 4 bases, there was a span of 8 bases. The CDR3 sequence is CASSLGATEAFF. The CDR3, as DNA: TGCGCCAGCAGCCTGGGAGCCACTGAAGCTTTCTTT.

V and J are TRBV29-1 and TRBJ2-1; D might be TRBD2 (6 bases). Germline V gene data show CDR1 as SQVTM and CDR2 as ANQGSEA. V dropped 6 bases and J dropped 7 bases, with 19 bases sitting between them. The CDR3 sequence is 14 residues long. CDR3 protein: CSVAEPGAGNEQFF. CDR3 in DNA: TGCAGCGTGGCAGAACCGGGAGCCGGAAATGAGCAGTTCTTC.

The V call is TRBV7-2, the J call TRBJ1-2; D not resolved. Trimming removed 1 base from V and 4 bases from J, with 10 bases in between. There are 14 residues in the CDR3. Germline values: CDR1 SGHTA, CDR2 FQGNSA. The CDR3 protein is CASSLGGRFYGYTF. The CDR3 region has the DNA TGTGCCAGCAGCTTAGGAGGACGGTTCTATGGCTACACCTTC. Full variable domain (outside the CDR3, taken from reference TRBV7-2 and TRBJ1-2): GAGVSQSPSNKVTEKGKDVELRCDPISGHTALYWYRQSLGQGLEFLIYFQGNSAPDKSGLPSDRFSAERTGGSVSTLTIQRTQQEDSAVYLCASSLGGRFYGYTFGSGTRLTVV.

This rearrangement joins TRBV6-5 to TRBJ2-7; tentatively, D is TRBD1 or TRBD2 (5 bases each). Trimming cost V 4 bases and J 2 bases, with 15 bases left between them. Germline CDR1 MNHEY, CDR2 SVGAGI. The CDR3 totals 15 residues. In nucleotides, the CDR3 is TGTGCCAGCAGTTCTCTCCTGGGGGACCCCTACGAGCAGTACTTC. Its protein product is CASSSLLGDPYEQYF.

This chain uses TRBV5-1 with TRBJ1-2; 7 bases map to TRBD1. CDR1 is SGHRS and CDR2 is YFSETQ in the germline V gene. CDR3 size: 14 residues. V lost 3 bases and J lost 5; bases outside the gene matches: 7. The CDR3 nucleotides are TGCGCCAGCAGCTCCCTTGACAGGGATTATGGCTACACCTTC. Protein: CASSSLDRDYGYTF.

V is TRBV12-3 or TRBV12-4 and J is TRBJ2-1; D is unclear. V shed 6 bases and J shed 10 bases, with 16 bases lying between them. CDR3 length: 13 residues. The CDR3 DNA is TGTGCCAGCAGCAACGTGCAGAGTGAGGAGCAGTTCTTC. Translation: CASSNVQSEEQFF.

This chain connects TRBV19 to TRBJ2-3, with TRBD1 matching over 9 bases. The V gene end was trimmed by 1 base and the J gene end by 6 bases; junction bases not matched to a gene: 5. This CDR3 is 15 amino acids long. Germline V gives CDR1 LNHDA, CDR2 SQIVND (reference sequence). CDR3 in amino acids: CASSIGDRVWDTQYF. The CDR3 bases are TGTGCCAGTAGTATAGGGGACAGGGTATGGGATACGCAGTATTTT.

The V call is TRBV12-3 or TRBV12-4, the J call TRBJ1-3; unclear D gene. V lost 5 bases and J 4 bases, leaving 9 bases between the germline ends. CDR3 length: 13 amino acids. The DNA of the CDR3 is TGTGCCAGCAGTCCACATCCAGGAAACACCATATATTTT. Protein sequence: CASSPHPGNTIYF.

The CDR3 region is CASSNQETQYF. The CDR3 nucleotides are TGTGCCAGCAGCAACCAAGAGACCCAGTACTTC. V gene TRBV6-5 combines with J gene TRBJ2-5; no clear D gene. Per germline, CDR1 MNHEY and CDR2 SVGAGI. V was trimmed by 6 bases and J by 0 bases, leaving 2 bases between them. The length of the CDR3 is 11 residues.

This clone appeared a single time. The V call is TRBV28, the J call TRBJ1-3; a weak D match, TRBD1 (6 bases). From germline, CDR1 is MDHEN and CDR2 SYDVKM. V lost 7 bases and J lost 0, with 13 bases in between. This CDR3 has 15 amino acids. CDR3 amino acids: CASTSPTGSGNTIYF. The CDR3 bases are TGTGCCAGCACCTCCCCGACAGGCTCTGGAAACACCATATATTTT.

The chain recombines TRBV6-1 with TRBJ2-2; 8 nucleotides agree with TRBD1. The CDR3 spans 16 residues. CDR1 and CDR2 from the germline V gene are MNHNS and SASEGT. The ends lost 5 bases at V and 2 bases at J; junction bases unmatched: 7. CDR3 sequence: CASSQGQGLNTGELFF. The CDR3 DNA reads as TGTGCCAGCAGTCAAGGACAGGGTCTTAACACCGGGGAGCTGTTTTTT.

V is TRBV13 and J is TRBJ2-5; a possible D gene is TRBD2 (5 bases). The V gene's germline CDR1 is PRHDT and CDR2 FYEKMQ (reference sequence). Between the trimmed V and J ends, which lost 0 bases and 3 bases, there was a span of 23 bases. CDR3 length: 19 amino acids. Here the CDR3 reads CASSLGFRIKDFGKETQYF. Here the CDR3 DNA reads TGTGCCAGCAGCTTAGGCTTCAGGATTAAAGATTTCGGGAAAGAGACCCAGTACTTC.

This chain joins TRBV9 and TRBJ1-2; 9 nucleotides match TRBD1. Germline CDR1 is SGDLS and CDR2 is YYNGEE. The CDR3 sequence is 20 residues long. J gave up 4 bases and V 4 bases, and 23 bases lay outside the gene matches. CDR3 DNA: TGTGCCAGCAGCCCCTACGAGGGAGGGAACAGGGGGCATGCCGGCTATGGCTACACCTTC. Amino acids: CASSPYEGGNRGHAGYGYTF.